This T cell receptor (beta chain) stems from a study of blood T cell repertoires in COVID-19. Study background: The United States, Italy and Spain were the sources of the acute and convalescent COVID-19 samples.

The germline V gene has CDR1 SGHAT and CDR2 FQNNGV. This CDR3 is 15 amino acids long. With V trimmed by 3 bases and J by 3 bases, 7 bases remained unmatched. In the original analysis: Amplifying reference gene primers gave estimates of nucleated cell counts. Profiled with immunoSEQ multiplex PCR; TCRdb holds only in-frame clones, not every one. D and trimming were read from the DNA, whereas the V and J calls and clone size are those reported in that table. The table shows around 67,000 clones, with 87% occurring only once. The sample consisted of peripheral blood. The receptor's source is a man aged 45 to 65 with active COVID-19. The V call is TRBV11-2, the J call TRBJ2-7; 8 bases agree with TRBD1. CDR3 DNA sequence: TGTGCCAGCAGCTTTTCCAGGGGGCGCGTCTACGAGCAGTACTTC. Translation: CASSFSRGRVYEQYF. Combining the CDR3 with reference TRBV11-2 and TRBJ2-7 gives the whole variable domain EAGVAQSPRYKIIEKRQSVAFWCNPISGHATLYWYQQILGQGPKLLIQFQNNGVVDDSQLPKDRFSAERLKGVDSTLKIQPAKLEDSAVYLCASSFSRGRVYEQYFGPGTRLTVT.